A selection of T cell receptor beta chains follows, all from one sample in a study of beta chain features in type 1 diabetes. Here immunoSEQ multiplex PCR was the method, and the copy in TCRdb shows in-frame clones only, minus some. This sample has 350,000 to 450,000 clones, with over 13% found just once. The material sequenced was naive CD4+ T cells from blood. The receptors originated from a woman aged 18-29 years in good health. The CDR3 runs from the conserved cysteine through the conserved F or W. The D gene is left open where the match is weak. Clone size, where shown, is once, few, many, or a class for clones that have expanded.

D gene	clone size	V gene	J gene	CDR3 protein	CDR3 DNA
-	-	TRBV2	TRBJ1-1	CASSRSGLTEAFF	TGTGCCAGCAGTCGATCAGGGTTAACTGAAGCTTTCTTT
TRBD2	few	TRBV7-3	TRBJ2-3	CASSPTSGRAWDTQYF	TGTGCCAGCAGCCCGACTAGCGGGAGGGCCTGGGATACGCAGTATTTT
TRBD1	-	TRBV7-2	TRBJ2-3	CATGTGGYPVTQYF	TGTGCCACGGGGACAGGGGGCTACCCGGTTACCCAGTATTTT
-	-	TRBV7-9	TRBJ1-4	CASSIPRRANEKLFF	TGTGCCAGCAGCATTCCCCGACGGGCTAATGAAAAACTGTTTTTT
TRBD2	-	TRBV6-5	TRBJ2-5	CASSYSIPGGQETQYF	TGTGCCAGCAGTTACTCGATACCGGGGGGGCAAGAGACCCAGTACTTC
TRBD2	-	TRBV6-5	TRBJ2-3	CASSYSGLAGLDTQYF	TGTGCCAGCAGTTACTCGGGACTAGCGGGACTCGATACGCAGTATTTT
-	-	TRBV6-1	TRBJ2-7	CASSEGYRSSYEQYF	TGTGCCAGCAGTGAAGGATACAGGAGCTCCTACGAGCAGTACTTC
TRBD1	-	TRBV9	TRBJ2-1	CASSRPVDRGNYNEQFF	TGTGCCAGCAGTCGACCTGTTGACAGGGGAAACTACAATGAGCAGTTCTTC
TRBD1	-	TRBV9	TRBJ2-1	CASSFRQGWFEQFF	TGTGCCAGCAGCTTTAGACAGGGATGGTTCGAGCAGTTCTTC
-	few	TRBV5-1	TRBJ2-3	CASSLERKLEDTQYF	TGCGCCAGCAGCTTGGAGCGGAAATTGGAAGATACGCAGTATTTT